Following are 5 T cell receptor beta chains from one sample sequenced in a study of cytomegalovirus exposure and HLA in healthy donors. The PCR used 60 Vbeta and 13 Jbeta primers. The table came from immunoSEQ multiplex PCR; TCRdb's copy has only in-frame clones and leaves some out. Of roughly 100,000 clones listed, around 79% are singletons. The specimen sequenced was PBMCs. All receptors derive from a man aged 60 to 75 in good health and CMV-seronegative.

This clone has a single count. Other DNA sequences in the same sample also yield this CDR3. This rearrangement joins TRBV5-4 to TRBJ2-2; 11 bases fit TRBD1. V trimming: 4 bases; J trimming: 3 bases; junction bases outside the gene matches: 5. Germline CDR1 and CDR2: SGHNT and YYREEE (reference sequence). CDR3 length: 16 residues. The CDR3 reads CASSTDRGRDTGELFF. As DNA, the CDR3 is TGTGCCAGCAGCACGGACAGGGGGCGGGACACCGGGGAGCTGTTTTTT. Combining the CDR3 with reference TRBV5-4 and TRBJ2-2 gives the whole variable domain ETGVTQSPTHLIKTRGQQVTLRCSSQSGHNTVSWYQQALGQGPQFIFQYYREEENGRGNFPPRFSGLQFPNYSSELNVNALELDDSALYLCASSTDRGRDTGELFFGEGSRLTVL.

The chain carries TRBV7-2 and TRBJ2-7; tentatively, D is TRBD2 (5 bases). V was cut by 5 bases and J by 4 bases, with 21 bases left in between. Germline lookup yields CDR1 SGHTA and CDR2 FQGNSA. This CDR3 region has 16 residues. CDR3 region: CASSPAQPAGLYEQYF. The CDR3 nucleotides are TGTGCCAGCAGCCCAGCCCAACCTGCGGGCCTTTACGAGCAGTACTTC.

The chain employs TRBV27 and TRBJ1-6; 7 bases fit TRBD1. The CDR3 loop spans 14 amino acids. V lost 9 bases and J lost 7; bases outside the gene matches: 9. Germline-derived CDR1 and CDR2 are MNHEY and SMNVEV (reference sequence). CDR3 loop: CASGGTVLNSPLHF. The CDR3 bases are TGTGCCAGTGGGGGGACAGTCTTAAATTCACCCCTCCACTTT.

The genes are TRBV19 and TRBJ1-2; 9 bases are shared with TRBD1. The V segment lost 5 bases and the J segment 2 bases; nucleotides outside the gene matches: 9. The CDR3 has 16 residues. From germline, CDR1 is LNHDA and CDR2 SQIVND (reference sequence). CDR3 DNA sequence: TGTGCCAGTAGTCCTAACGACAGGGGGTTGAACTATGGCTACACCTTC. It specifies CASSPNDRGLNYGYTF.

In its sample, this clone was seen a few times. This chain joins TRBV14 and TRBJ1-1, with TRBD1 as a possible D gene (5 bases). CDR1 and CDR2 from the germline V gene are SGHDN and FVKESK. The CDR3 has 14 amino acids. V shed 0 bases and J shed 6 bases, with 11 bases lying between them. CDR3: CASSQEFSGAEAFF. In nucleotides, the CDR3 is TGTGCCAGCAGCCAAGAATTTTCGGGGGCTGAAGCTTTCTTT.